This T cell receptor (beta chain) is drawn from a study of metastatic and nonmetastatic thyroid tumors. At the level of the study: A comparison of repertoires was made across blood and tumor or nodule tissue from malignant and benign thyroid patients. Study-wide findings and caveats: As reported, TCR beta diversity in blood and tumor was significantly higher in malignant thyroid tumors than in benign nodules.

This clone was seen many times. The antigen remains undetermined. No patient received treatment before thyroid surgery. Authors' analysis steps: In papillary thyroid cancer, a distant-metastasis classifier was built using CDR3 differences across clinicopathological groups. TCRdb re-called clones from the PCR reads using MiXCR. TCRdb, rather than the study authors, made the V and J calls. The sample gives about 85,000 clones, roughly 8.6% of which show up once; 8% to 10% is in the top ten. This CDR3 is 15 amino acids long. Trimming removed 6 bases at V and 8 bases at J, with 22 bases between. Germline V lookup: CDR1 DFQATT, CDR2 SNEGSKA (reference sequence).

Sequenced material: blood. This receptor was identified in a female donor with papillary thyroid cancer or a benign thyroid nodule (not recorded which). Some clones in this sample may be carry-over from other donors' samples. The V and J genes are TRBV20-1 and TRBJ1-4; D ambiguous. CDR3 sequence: CSARSSLAAGEKLFF. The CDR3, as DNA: TGCAGTGCGCGATCAAGCCTAGCGGCCGGCGAAAAACTGTTTTTT.